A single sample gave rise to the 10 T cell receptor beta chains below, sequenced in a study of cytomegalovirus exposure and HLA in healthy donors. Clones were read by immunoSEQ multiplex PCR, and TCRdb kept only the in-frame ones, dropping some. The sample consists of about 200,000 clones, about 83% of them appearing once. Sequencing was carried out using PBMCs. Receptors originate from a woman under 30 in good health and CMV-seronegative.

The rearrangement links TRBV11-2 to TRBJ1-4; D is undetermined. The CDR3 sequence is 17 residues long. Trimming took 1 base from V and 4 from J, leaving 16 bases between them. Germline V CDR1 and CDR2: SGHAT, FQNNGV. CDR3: CASSLVPTGSNNEKLFF. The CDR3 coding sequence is TGTGCCAGCAGCTTAGTACCGACCGGGTCCAATAATGAAAAACTGTTTTTT.

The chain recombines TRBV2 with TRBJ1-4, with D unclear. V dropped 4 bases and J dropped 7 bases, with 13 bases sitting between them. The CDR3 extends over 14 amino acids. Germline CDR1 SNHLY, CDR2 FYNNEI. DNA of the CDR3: TGTGCCAGCAGTGCCTCGGGAGGAGGTGAAAAACTGTTTTTT. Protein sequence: CASSASGGGEKLFF.

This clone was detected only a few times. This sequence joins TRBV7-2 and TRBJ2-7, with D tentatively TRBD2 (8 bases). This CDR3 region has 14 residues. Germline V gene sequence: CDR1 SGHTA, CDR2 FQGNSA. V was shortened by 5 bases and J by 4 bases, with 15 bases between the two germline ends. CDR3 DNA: TGTGCCAGCAGCCGACAGGGCGGGGGGTACGAGCAGTACTTC. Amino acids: CASSRQGGGYEQYF. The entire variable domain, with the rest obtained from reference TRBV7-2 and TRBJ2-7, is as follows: GAGVSQSPSNKVTEKGKDVELRCDPISGHTALYWYRQSLGQGLEFLIYFQGNSAPDKSGLPSDRFSAERTGGSVSTLTIQRTQQEDSAVYLCASSRQGGGYEQYFGPGTRLTVT.

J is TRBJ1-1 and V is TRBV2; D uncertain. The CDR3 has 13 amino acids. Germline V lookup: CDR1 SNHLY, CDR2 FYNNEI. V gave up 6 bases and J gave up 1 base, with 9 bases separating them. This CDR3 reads CASRESRNTEAFF. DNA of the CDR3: TGTGCCAGCAGGGAGAGCCGGAACACTGAAGCTTTCTTT.

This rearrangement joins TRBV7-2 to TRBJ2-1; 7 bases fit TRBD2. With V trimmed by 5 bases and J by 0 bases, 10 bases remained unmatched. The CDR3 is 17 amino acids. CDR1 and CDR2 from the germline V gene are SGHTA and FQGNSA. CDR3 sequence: CASSPELAASSYNEQFF. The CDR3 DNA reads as TGTGCCAGCAGCCCCGAGCTAGCGGCCTCCTCCTACAATGAGCAGTTCTTC.

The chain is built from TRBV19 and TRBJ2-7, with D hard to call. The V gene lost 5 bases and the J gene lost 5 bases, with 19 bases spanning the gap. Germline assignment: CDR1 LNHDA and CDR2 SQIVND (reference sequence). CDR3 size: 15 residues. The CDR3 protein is CASSDRLGVKNEQYF. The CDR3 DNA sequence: TGTGCCAGTAGTGACCGACTTGGTGTGAAGAACGAGCAGTACTTC.

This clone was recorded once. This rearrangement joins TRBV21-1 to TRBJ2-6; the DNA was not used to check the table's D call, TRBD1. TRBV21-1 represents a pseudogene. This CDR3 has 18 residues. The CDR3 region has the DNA TGTGCCAGACGGCTAAAGACAGGGGGATCCTCTGGGGCCAACGTCCTGACTTTC. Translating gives CARRLKTGGSSGANVLTF.

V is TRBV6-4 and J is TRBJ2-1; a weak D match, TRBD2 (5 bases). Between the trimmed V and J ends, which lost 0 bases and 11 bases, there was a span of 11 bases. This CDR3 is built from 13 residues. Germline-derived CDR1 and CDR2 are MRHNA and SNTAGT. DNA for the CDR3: TGTGCCAGCAGTGACTCAGCGAGGGCCAAGCAGTTCTTC. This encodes CASSDSARAKQFF.

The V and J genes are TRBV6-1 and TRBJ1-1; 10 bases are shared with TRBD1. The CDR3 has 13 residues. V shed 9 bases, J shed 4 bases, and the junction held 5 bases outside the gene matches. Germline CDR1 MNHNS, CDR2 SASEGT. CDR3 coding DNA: TGTGCCAGTCCCGGGACAGGGGTCACTGAAGCTTTCTTT. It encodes CASPGTGVTEAFF.

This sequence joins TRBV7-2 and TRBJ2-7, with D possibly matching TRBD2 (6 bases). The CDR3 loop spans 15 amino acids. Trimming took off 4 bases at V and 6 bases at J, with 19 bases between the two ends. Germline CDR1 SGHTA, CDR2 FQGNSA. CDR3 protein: CASSSRWGGDAEQYF. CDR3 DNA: TGTGCCAGCAGCTCCCGGTGGGGCGGGGACGCCGAGCAGTACTTC.